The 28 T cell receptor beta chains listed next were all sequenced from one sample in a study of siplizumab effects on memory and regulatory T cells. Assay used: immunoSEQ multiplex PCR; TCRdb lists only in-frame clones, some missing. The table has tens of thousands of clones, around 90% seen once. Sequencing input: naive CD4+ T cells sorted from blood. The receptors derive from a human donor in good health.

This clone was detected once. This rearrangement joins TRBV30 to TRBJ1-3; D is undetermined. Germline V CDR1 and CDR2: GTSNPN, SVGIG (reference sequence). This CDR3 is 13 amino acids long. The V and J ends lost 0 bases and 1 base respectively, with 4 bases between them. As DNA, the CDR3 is TGTGCCTGGAGTGTACGATCTGGAAACACCATATATTTT. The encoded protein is CAWSVRSGNTIYF.

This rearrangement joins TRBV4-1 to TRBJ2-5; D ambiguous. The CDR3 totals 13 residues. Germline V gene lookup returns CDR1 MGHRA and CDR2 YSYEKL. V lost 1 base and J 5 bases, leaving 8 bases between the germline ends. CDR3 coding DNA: TGCGCCAGCAGCCAAGCTGCTGCGGAGACCCAGTACTTC. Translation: CASSQAAAETQYF.

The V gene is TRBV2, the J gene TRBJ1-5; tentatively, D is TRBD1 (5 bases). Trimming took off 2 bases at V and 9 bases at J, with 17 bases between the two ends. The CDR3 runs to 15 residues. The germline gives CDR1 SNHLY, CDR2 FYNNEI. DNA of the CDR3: TGTGCCAGCAGTGAAATCGGGGACTCGCTCTCGCCCCAGCATTTT. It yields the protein CASSEIGDSLSPQHF.

CDR3 sequence (DNA): TGTGCCAGCAGCGTAGTCGGGGGGCCCGCAGATACGCAGTATTTT. Translating it yields CASSVVGGPADTQYF. V is TRBV9 and J is TRBJ2-3; possibly TRBD2 for D (7 bases). CDR1 and CDR2 from the germline V gene are SGDLS and YYNGEE. This CDR3 contains 15 residues. V gave up 0 bases and J gave up 4 bases, with 12 bases separating them.

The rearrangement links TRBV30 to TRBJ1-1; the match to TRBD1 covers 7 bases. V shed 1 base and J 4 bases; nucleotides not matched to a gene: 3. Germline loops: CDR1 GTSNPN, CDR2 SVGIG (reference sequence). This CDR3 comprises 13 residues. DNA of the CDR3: TGTGCCTGGAGTGCCCAGGGGGTCACTGAAGCTTTCTTT. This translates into CAWSAQGVTEAFF.

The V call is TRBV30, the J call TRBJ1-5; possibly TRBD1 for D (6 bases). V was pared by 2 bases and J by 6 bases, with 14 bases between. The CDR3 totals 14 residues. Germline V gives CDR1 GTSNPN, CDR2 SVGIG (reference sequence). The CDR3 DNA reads TGTGCCTGGAGTCGGGGGGCAGAGGGTCAGCCCCAGCATTTT. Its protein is CAWSRGAEGQPQHF.

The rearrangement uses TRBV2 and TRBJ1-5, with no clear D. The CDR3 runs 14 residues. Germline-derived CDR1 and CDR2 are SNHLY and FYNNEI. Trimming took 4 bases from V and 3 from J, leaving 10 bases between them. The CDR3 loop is CASSGGRVNQPQHF. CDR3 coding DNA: TGTGCCAGCAGTGGTGGGAGGGTCAATCAGCCCCAGCATTTT.

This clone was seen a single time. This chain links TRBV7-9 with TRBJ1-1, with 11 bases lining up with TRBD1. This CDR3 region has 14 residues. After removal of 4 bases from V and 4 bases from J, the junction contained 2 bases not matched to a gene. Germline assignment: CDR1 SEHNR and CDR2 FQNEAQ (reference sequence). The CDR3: CASSYGTGGTEAFF. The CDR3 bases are TGTGCCAGCAGCTACGGGACAGGGGGCACTGAAGCTTTCTTT. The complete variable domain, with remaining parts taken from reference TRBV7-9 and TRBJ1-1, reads DTGVSQNPRHKITKRGQNVTFRCDPISEHNRLYWYRQTLGQGPEFLTYFQNEAQLEKSRLLSDRFSAERPKGSFSTLEIQRTEQGDSAMYLCASSYGTGGTEAFFGQGTRLTVV.

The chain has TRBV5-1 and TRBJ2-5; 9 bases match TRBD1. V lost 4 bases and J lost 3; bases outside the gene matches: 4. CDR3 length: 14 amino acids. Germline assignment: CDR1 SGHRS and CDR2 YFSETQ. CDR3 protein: CASSPRTGEETQYF. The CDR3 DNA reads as TGCGCCAGCAGCCCCCGGACAGGGGAAGAGACCCAGTACTTC.

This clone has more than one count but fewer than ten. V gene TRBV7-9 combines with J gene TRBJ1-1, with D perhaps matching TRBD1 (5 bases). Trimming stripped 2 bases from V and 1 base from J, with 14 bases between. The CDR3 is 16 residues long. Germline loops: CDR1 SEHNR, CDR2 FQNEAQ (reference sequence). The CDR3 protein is CASSLSGRRGNTEAFF. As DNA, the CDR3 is TGTGCCAGCAGCTTATCGGGGAGGAGGGGGAACACTGAAGCTTTCTTT.

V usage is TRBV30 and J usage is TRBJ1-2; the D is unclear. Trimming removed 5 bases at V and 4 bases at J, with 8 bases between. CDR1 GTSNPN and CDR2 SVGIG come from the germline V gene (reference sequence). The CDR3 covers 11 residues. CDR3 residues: CAWSIGYGYTF. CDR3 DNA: TGTGCCTGGTCCATTGGCTATGGCTACACCTTC.

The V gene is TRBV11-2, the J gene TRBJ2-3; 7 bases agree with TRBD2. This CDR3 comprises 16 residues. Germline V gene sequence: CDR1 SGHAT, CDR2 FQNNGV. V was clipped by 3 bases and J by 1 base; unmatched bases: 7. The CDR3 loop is CASSFIWGGGTDTQYF. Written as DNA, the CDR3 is TGTGCCAGCAGCTTTATATGGGGAGGGGGCACAGATACGCAGTATTTT.

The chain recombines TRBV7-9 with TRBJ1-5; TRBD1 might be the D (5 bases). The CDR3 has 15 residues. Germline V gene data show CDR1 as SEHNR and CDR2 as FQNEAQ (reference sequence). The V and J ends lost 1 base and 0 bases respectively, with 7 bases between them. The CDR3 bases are TGTGCCAGCAGCTTAGATGGGGGTAGCAATCAGCCCCAGCATTTT. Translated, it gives CASSLDGGSNQPQHF.

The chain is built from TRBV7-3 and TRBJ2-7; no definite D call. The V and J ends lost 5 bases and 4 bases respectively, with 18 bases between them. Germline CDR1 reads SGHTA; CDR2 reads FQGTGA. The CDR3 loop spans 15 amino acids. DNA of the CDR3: TGTGCCAGCAGCGCGAACCCCAGCCCACTGTACGAGCAGTACTTC. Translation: CASSANPSPLYEQYF. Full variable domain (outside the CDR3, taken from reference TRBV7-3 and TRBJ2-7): GAGVSQTPSNKVTEKGKYVELRCDPISGHTALYWYRQSLGQGPEFLIYFQGTGAADDSGLPNDRFFAVRPEGSVSTLKIQRTERGDSAVYLCASSANPSPLYEQYFGPGTRLTVT.

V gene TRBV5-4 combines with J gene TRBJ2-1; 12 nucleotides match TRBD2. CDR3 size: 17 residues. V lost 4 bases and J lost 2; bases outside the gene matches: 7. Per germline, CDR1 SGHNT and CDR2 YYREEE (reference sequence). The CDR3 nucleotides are TGTGCCAGCAGCACCGGGACTAGCGGGCAAACCTACAATGAGCAGTTCTTC. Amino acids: CASSTGTSGQTYNEQFF.

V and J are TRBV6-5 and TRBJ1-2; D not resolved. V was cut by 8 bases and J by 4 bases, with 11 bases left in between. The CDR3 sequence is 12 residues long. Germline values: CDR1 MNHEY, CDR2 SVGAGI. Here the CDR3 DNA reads TGTGCCAGCGGCGCAGCGACCTATGGCTACACCTTC. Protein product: CASGAATYGYTF.

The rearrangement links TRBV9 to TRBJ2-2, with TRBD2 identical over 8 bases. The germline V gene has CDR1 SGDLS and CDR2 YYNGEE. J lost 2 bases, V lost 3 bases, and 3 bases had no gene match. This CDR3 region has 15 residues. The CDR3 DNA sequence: TGTGCCAGCAGCGCCGGGACTAGTAACACCGGGGAGCTGTTTTTT. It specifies CASSAGTSNTGELFF. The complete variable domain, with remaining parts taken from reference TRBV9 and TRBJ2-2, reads DSGVTQTPKHLITATGQRVTLRCSPRSGDLSVYWYQQSLDQGLQFLIQYYNGEERAKGNILERFSAQQFPDLHSELNLSSLELGDSALYFCASSAGTSNTGELFFGEGSRLTVL.

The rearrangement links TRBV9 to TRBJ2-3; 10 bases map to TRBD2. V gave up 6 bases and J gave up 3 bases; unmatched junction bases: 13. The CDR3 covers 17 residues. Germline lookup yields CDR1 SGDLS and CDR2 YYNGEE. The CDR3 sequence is CASTKGSSGSRTDTQYF. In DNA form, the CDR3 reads TGTGCCAGCACCAAAGGGTCTAGCGGGAGTAGAACAGATACGCAGTATTTT.

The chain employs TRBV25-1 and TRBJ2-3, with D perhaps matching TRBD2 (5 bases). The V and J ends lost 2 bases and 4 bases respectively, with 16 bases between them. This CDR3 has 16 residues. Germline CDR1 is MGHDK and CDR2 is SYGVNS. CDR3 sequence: CASSEPERGMADTQYF. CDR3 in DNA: TGTGCCAGCAGTGAACCCGAGCGAGGGATGGCAGATACGCAGTATTTT.

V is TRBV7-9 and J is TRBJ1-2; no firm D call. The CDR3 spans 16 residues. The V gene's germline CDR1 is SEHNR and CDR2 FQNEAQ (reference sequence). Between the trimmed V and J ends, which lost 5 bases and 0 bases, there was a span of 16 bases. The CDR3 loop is CASSRISTDSNYGYTF. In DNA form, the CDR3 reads TGTGCCAGCAGCCGCATCTCGACGGATTCTAACTATGGCTACACCTTC.

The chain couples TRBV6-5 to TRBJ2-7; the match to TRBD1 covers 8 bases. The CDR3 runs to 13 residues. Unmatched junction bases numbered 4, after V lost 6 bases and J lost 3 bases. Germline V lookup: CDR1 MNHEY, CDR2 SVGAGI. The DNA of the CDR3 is TGTGCCAGCAGCCGCGGACAGGGCTACGAGCAGTACTTC. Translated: CASSRGQGYEQYF.

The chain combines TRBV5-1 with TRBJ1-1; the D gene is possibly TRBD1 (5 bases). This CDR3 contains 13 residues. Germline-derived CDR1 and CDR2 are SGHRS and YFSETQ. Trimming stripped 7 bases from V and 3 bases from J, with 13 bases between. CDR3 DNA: TGCGCCAGCCGGGACCGGGGGGACACTGAAGCTTTCTTT. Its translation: CASRDRGDTEAFF.

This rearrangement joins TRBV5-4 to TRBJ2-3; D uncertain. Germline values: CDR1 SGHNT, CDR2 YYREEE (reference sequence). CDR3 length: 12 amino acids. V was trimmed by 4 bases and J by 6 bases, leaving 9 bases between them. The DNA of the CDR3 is TGTGCCAGCAGCCCCGCCGCGGATACGCAGTATTTT. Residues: CASSPAADTQYF.

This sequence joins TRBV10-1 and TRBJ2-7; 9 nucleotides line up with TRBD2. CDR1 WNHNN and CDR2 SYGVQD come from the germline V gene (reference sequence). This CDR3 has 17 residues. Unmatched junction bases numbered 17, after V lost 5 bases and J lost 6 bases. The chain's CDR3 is CASSPGLAGSRGGEQYF. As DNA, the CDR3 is TGCGCCAGCAGTCCGGGACTAGCAGGATCCCGGGGAGGCGAGCAGTACTTC.

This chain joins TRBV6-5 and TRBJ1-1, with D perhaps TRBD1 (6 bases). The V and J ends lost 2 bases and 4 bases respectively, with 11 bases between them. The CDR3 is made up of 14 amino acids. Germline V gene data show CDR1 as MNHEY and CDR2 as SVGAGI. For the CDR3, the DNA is TGTGCCAGCAGTTACAAAGGGGGGAGCACTGAAGCTTTCTTT. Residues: CASSYKGGSTEAFF.

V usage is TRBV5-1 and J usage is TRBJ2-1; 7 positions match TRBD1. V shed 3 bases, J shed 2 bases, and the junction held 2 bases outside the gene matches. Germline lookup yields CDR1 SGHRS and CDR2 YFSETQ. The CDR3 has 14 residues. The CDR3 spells CASSSGQAYNEQFF. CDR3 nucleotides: TGCGCCAGCAGCTCAGGACAGGCCTACAATGAGCAGTTCTTC.

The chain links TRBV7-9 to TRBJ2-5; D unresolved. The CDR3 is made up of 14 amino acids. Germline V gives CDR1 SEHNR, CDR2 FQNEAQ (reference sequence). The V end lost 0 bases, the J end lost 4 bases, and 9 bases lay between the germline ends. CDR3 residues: CASSLAGATETQYF. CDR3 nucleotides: TGTGCCAGCAGCTTAGCAGGCGCGACAGAGACCCAGTACTTC.

The CDR3 region has the DNA TGCGCCAGCAGCCCGAGGGACAGCGAAACCTACTATGGCTACACCTTC. Its translation: CASSPRDSETYYGYTF. The chain links TRBV4-1 to TRBJ1-2; 7 nucleotides line up with TRBD1. The ends lost 4 bases at V and 3 bases at J; junction bases unmatched: 11. This CDR3 comprises 16 residues. Germline V lookup: CDR1 MGHRA, CDR2 YSYEKL.